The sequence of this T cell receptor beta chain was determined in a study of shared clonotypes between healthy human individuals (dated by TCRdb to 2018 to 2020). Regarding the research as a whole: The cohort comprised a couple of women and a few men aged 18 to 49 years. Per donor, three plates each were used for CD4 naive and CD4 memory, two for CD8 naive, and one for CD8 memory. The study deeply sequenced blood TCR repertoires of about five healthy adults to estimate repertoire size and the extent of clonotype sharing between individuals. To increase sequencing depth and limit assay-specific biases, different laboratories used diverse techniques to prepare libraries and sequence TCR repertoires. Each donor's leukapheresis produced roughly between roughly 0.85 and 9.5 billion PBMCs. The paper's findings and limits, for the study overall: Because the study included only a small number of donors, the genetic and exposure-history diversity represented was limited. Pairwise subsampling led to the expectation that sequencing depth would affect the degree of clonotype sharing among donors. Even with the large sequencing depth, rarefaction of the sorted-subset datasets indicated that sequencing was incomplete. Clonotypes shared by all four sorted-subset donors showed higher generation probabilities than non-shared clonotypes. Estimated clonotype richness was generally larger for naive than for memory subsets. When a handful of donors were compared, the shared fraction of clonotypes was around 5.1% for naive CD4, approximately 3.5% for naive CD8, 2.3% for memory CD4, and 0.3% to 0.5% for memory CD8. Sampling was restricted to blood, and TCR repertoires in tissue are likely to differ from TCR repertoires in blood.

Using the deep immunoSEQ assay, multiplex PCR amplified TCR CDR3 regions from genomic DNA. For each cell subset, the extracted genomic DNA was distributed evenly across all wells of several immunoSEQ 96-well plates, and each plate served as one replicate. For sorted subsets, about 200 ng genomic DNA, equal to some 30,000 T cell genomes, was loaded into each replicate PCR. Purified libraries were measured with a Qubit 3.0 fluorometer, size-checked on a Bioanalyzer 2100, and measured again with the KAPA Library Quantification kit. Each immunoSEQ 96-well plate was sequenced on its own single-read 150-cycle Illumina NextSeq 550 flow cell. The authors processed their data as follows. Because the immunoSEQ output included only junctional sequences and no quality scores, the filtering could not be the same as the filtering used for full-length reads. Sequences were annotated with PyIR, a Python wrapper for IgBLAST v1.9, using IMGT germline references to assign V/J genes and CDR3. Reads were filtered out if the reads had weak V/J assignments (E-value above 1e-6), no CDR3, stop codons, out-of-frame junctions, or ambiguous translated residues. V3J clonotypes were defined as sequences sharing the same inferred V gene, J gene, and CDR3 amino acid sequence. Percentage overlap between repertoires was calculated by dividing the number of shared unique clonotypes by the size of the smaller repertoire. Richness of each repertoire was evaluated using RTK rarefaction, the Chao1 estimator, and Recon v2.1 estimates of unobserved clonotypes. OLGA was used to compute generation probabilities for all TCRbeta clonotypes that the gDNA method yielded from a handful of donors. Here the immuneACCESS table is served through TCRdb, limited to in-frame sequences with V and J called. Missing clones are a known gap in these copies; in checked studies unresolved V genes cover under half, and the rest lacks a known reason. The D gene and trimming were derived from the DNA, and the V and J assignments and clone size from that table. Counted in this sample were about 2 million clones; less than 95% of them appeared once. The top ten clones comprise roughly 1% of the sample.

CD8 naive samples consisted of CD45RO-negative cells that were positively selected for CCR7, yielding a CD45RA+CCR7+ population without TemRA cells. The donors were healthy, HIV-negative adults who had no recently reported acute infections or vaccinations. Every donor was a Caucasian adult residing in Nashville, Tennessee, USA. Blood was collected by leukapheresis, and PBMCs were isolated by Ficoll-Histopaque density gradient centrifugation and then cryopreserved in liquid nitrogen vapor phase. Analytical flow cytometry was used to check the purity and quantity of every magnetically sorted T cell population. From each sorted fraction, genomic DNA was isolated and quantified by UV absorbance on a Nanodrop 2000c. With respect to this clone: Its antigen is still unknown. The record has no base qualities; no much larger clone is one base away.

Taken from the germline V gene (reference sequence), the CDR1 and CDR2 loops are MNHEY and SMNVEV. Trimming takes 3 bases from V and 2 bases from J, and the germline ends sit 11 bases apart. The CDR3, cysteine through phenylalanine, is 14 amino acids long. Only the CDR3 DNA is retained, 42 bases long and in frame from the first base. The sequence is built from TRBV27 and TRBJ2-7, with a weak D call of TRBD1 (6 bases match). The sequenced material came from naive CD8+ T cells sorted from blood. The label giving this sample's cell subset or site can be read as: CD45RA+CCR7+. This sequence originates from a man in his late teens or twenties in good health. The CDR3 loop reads CASSLNPGAYEQYF. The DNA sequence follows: TGTGCCAGCAGTTTGAATCCAGGGGCCTACGAGCAGTACTTC.